What follows is one T cell receptor beta chain and its context. The CDR3 has 16 residues. J was trimmed by 0 bases and V by 5 bases; bases with no gene match: 10. Germline values: CDR1 SGHTA, CDR2 FQGNSA. The data are from a study of identical twins. MiXCR was run by TCRdb on the 5' RACE reads, yielding one entry per CDR3 protein. The sample has a few hundred thousand distinct CDR3 sequences, around a tenth seen once. The sample was also linked to a second study, of yellow fever vaccine responses in identical twins.

Sequences were obtained from PBMCs. The V call is TRBV7-2, the J call TRBJ2-7, with 7 bases fitting TRBD2. The clonotype comes from a woman younger than 30 in good health. As DNA, the CDR3 is TGTGCCAGCAGCCCCCTGGCGGCGGGAGCCTCCTACGAGCAGTACTTC. Its translation is CASSPLAAGASYEQYF.